Reported below is one T cell receptor beta chain. The sample comes from a study of shared clonotypes between healthy human individuals. Study as a whole: Per donor, three plates held CD4 naive cells, three held CD4 memory, two held CD8 naive and one held CD8 memory.

The CDR3 length is 14 residues. The ends were cut back, 4 bases at V and 5 bases at J, with 14 bases in the middle. Germline loops: CDR1 SGHDN, CDR2 FVKESK. The assay was immunoSEQ multiplex PCR, and TCRdb's table has in-frame clones only and misses some. The sample includes a few million clones, about nine tenths seen only once; the top ten take 0.3% to 0.4%. The sequenced sample consisted of naive CD4+ T cells from PBMCs. Described subset: CD45RA+ positively selected. The V call is TRBV14, the J call TRBJ2-5; D is possibly TRBD1 or TRBD2 (5 bases each). The TCR sequence derives from a man aged 18 to 29 in good health. Some clones in this sample may be carry-over from other donors' samples. DNA of the CDR3: TGTGCCAGCAGCCCTATGGGGGTTGTGGAGACCCAGTACTTC. Protein sequence: CASSPMGVVETQYF. The whole variable domain, remainder taken from reference TRBV14 and TRBJ2-5, is EAGVTQFPSHSVIEKGQTVTLRCDPISGHDNLYWYRRVMGKEIKFLLHFVKESKQDESGMPNNRFLAERTGGTYSTLKVQPAELEDSGVYFCASSPMGVVETQYFGPGTRLLVL.